This TCR beta chain was sequenced for a study of T cells in Graves' hyperthyroidism and ophthalmopathy. Stable hyperthyroidism: no ophthalmopathy progression over 18 months of follow-up. Of note for this clonotype: Its antigen is not known.

Study findings and constraints: Model output signaled ophthalmopathy a median around 6.9 months ahead of onset.

Amplified TCR beta CDR3 regions derived from RNA transcripts. The TCR CDR3 first-round RT-PCR relied on the HTBI primer set. A single record per CDR3 protein comes from TCRdb applying MiXCR to the multiplex PCR reads. The sample contains more than 300,000 distinct CDR3 sequences, 14% of which appear only once. CDR3 length equals 14 residues. CDR1 is DFQATT and CDR2 is SNEGSKA in the germline V gene (reference sequence). The sequence was collected from a woman in her sixties or seventies with Graves' hyperthyroidism. The chain joins TRBV20-1 to TRBJ2-7, with TRBD2 identical over 10 bases. Sequenced material: blood. CDR3 region: CRRQGLAKTYEQYF. For the CDR3, the DNA is TGCAGAAGACAGGGACTAGCGAAAACCTACGAGCAGTACTTC.